These T cell receptor beta chains were read from a single sample in a study of T cells in Graves' hyperthyroidism and ophthalmopathy. TCRdb recomputed calls from the multiplex PCR reads with MiXCR, one row per CDR3 protein. The sample has 660,000 or so distinct CDR3 sequences, more than 20% seen once. Sequencing input: blood. Receptor source: a man aged 25 to 45 with Graves' ophthalmopathy. The CDR3 runs from the conserved cysteine through the conserved F or W. Each record gives: clone size, J gene, D gene, V gene, CDR3 DNA, CDR3 protein. A D gene is named only where the DNA matches it firmly. Size values are once, few and many counts, or a class for expanded clones, and some rows have none.

many TRBJ1-2 TRBD1 TRBV7-2 TGTGCCAGCAGCTCAGGACAGGGGGCTCGCTACACCTTC CASSSGQGARYTF
many TRBJ2-7 - TRBV30 TGTGCCTGGAGTGTAGGGGACCGCACCTACGAGCAGTACTTC CAWSVGDRTYEQYF
few TRBJ2-5 TRBD2 TRBV28 TGTGCCAGCAGCAGTAGCGGGCCCCAAGAGACCCAGTACTTC CASSSSGPQETQYF
- TRBJ2-5 TRBD2 TRBV30 TGTGCCTGGAGTGTAGGGGGGGCTAGCGGGACTTCGGAGACCCAGTACTTC CAWSVGGASGTSETQYF
many TRBJ2-3 TRBD2 TRBV28 TGTGCCAGCAGCCGCCGAATAAGCGGGAGGGCAGATACGCAGTATTTT CASSRRISGRADTQYF
- TRBJ2-5 TRBD1 TRBV11-2 TGTGCCAGCAGCTTATACAGGGGGCAAGAGACCCAGTACTTC CASSLYRGQETQYF
many TRBJ2-3 - TRBV18 TGTGCCAGCTCACCAAGGGAGACAGATACGCAGTATTTT CASSPRETDTQYF
- TRBJ1-1 - TRBV7-2 TGTGCCAGCAGCTTAAGTATCCCCCAGAAGAACACTGAAGCTTTCTTT CASSLSIPQKNTEAFF
once TRBJ2-7 - TRBV11-2 TGTGCCAGCAGCGATTACAGGGGGGGAACCTACGAGCAGTACTTC CASSDYRGGTYEQYF
few TRBJ2-2 - TRBV5-5 TGTGCCAGCAGCTTCCAACCGAACACCGGGGAGCTGTTTTTT CASSFQPNTGELFF
many TRBJ2-1 - TRBV3-1 TGTGCCAGCAGCCAAGACTATGGACAGCGCAATGAGCAGTTCTTC CASSQDYGQRNEQFF
few TRBJ2-1 - TRBV7-2 TGTGCCAGCAGCCCATTTCAGGGGGGTGAGCAGTTCTTC CASSPFQGGEQFF
- TRBJ2-2 - TRBV28 TGTGCCAGCAGGGAGCATGGTTCTAACACCGGGGAGCTGTTTTTT CASREHGSNTGELFF
many TRBJ1-1 - TRBV2 TGTGCCAGCAGTGAAGGGGTAGGGAATGTAGCTTTCTTT CASSEGVGNVAFF
many TRBJ2-2 TRBD1 TRBV11-2 TGTGCCAGCCGAAGGACAGGGGCAAGCGGGGAGCTGTTTTTT CASRRTGASGELFF
- TRBJ2-2 TRBD1 TRBV27 TGTGCCGGCCGGGACAGGGTGAACACCGGGGAGCTGTTTTTT CAGRDRVNTGELFF
many TRBJ2-7 - TRBV30 TGTGCCTGGAGTGAGGGAGACAAGTCCTACGAGCAGTACTTC CAWSEGDKSYEQYF
many TRBJ2-1 - TRBV20-1 TGCAGTGCTAGAGATCGACAGAACAATGAGCAGTTCTTC CSARDRQNNEQFF
few TRBJ2-3 TRBD2 TRBV5-1 TGCGCCAGCAGCCCCGGACTAGCGGGAGGGTTATCAGATACGCAGTATTTT CASSPGLAGGLSDTQYF
- TRBJ2-7 - TRBV5-1 TGCGCCAGCAGCTACCTTGTAGGGGCGATGTACGAGCAGTACTTC CASSYLVGAMYEQYF
few TRBJ2-7 TRBD1 TRBV5-6 TGTGCCAGCAGATGGAATACCGGGACAGTTTTAGGGGAGCAGTACTTC CASRWNTGTVLGEQYF
few TRBJ2-1 - TRBV28 TGTGCCAGCAGTTCACCATACTACAATGAGCAGTTCTTC CASSSPYYNEQFF
few TRBJ2-7 TRBD1 TRBV30 TGTGCCTGGAGTGTAATAGGGACAGAGTCGAGGTACGAGCAGTACTTC CAWSVIGTESRYEQYF
- TRBJ1-5 - TRBV28 TGTGCCAGCAGTTTAGCACAGGGAGCCCAGCCCCAGCATTTT CASSLAQGAQPQHF
few TRBJ2-7 - TRBV7-3 TGTGCCAGCAGCGTCCGGGACCCCGGCGTGTACGAGCAGTACTTC CASSVRDPGVYEQYF
- TRBJ2-7 TRBD1 TRBV20-1 TGCAGTGCCGGGACAGGGGGCTTCTACGAGCAGTACTTC CSAGTGGFYEQYF
- TRBJ1-3 - TRBV2 TGTGCCAGCAGCGAGAGGAGCTCTGGAAGCACCATATATTTT CASSERSSGSTIYF
- TRBJ1-1 - TRBV4-3 TGCGCCAGCAGCCAAGATTCTCCAGGAACCCTGACTGAAGCTTTCTTT CASSQDSPGTLTEAFF
many TRBJ1-2 - TRBV5-1 TGCGCCAGCAGCTCTGGGACAAACTATGGCTACACCTTC CASSSGTNYGYTF
many TRBJ1-2 TRBD1 TRBV3-1 TGTGCCAGCAGCCCCGTCGGACCAGGGGGCTCTACTAACTATGGCTACACCTTC CASSPVGPGGSTNYGYTF
many TRBJ2-5 TRBD1 TRBV11-2 TGTGCCAGCAGCCCAACAGGGGATGGGGAGACCCAGTACTTC CASSPTGDGETQYF
many TRBJ2-1 - TRBV20-1 TGCAGTGCTGACCCCCGTGGCAATGAGCAGTTCTTC CSADPRGNEQFF
- TRBJ2-1 TRBD2 TRBV30 TGTGCCTGGAGTGGACTAGCGGGAGGGCCGGATGAGCAGTTCTTC CAWSGLAGGPDEQFF
few TRBJ1-1 - TRBV6-1 TGTGCCAGCAGTCCCGGAAAGAACACTGAAGCTTTCTTT CASSPGKNTEAFF
- TRBJ1-5 - TRBV12-3/TRBV12-4 TGTGCCAGCAGTTTTCTACCTAGCAATCAGCCCCAGCATTTT CASSFLPSNQPQHF
- TRBJ2-1 TRBD2 TRBV6-5 TGTGCCAGCAGTTACTCGATAAGCGGGAGGTTCAATGAGCAGTTCTTC CASSYSISGRFNEQFF
- TRBJ2-3 TRBD2 TRBV6-2/TRBV6-3 TGTGCCAGCAGTCAACTAGCGGGAGGTCTTCCGTATTTT CASSQLAGGLPYF
- TRBJ2-7 - TRBV18 TGTGCCAGCTCACCATTCACCACGAGCTCCTACGAGCAGTACTTC CASSPFTTSSYEQYF
once TRBJ2-3 TRBD2 TRBV4-1 TGCGCCAGCAGCCAGTTAGCGGGAGGCCCTTCTAGCACAGATACGCAGTATTTT CASSQLAGGPSSTDTQYF
- TRBJ2-1 TRBD2 TRBV28 TGTGCCAGCAGCCAAACTAGCGCCCACAATGAGCAGTTCTTC CASSQTSAHNEQFF
few TRBJ1-1 - TRBV6-1 TGTGCCAGCACCGGCGGGGCGAACACTGAAGCTTTCTTT CASTGGANTEAFF
- TRBJ2-1 TRBD2 TRBV5-1 TGCGCCAGCAGCGATCTAGCGGGAAAGGCGGATGAGCAGTTCTTC CASSDLAGKADEQFF
few TRBJ2-3 - TRBV6-2/TRBV6-3 TGTGCCAGCAGTTACGTCCGCACAGATACGCAGTATTTT CASSYVRTDTQYF
few TRBJ1-2 - TRBV29-1 TGCAGCGTTGAAGGACGGCAGAACTATGGCTACACCTTC CSVEGRQNYGYTF
many TRBJ1-2 TRBD1 TRBV12-3/TRBV12-4 TGTGCCAGCAGTCCTACAGGGGGCGCTTCCGGCTACACCTTC CASSPTGGASGYTF